This T cell receptor beta chain is from a study of blood T cell repertoires in COVID-19 (dated by TCRdb to the early 2020s). Regarding the research as a whole: Samples from collaborators originated in the United States, Italy and Spain and spanned both the acute and convalescent phases of COVID-19. The repertoires were made available in a free public database intended to serve as a resource for research on the immune response to SARS-CoV-2. Where available, HLA class I and class II types were taken from metadata supplied by the sample provider and were not determined by assay-based typing. The samples were drawn from two sources: the first 160 participants of the ongoing ImmuneRACE study, and some 1,300 subjects contributed by 6 global collaborators. Sample metadata almost always included a de-identified subject ID, COVID-19 status, age in years and sex. The material from the prospective study consisted of cDNA or gDNA derived from T cells, B-cell-depleted T cells, or PBMCs. Subjects who had been exposed to COVID-19, were actively infected with it, or had recovered from it provided the deeply sampled blood TCRbeta repertoires that made up the dataset.

V loses 3 bases at its end and J loses 0 bases; junction bases beyond the gene matches: 5. The CDR3 spans 16 residues, from the cysteine through the phenylalanine. Of the read, only the CDR3 DNA is kept; its 48 bases are in frame from base 1. CDR1 and CDR2 were assigned from the germline V gene (reference sequence) as LNHDA and SQIVND. Results and caveats for the whole study, not just this receptor: The quantity of clinical and demographic metadata differed by source and by participant and was supplied without curation.

The collaborating institutions used their own protocols to collect whole blood in K2EDTA tubes. For TCRbeta analysis, collaborators shipped samples as frozen whole blood, isolated PBMCs, or DNA extracted from either of those sample types. A note on this clone: The clone's antigen remains unknown. Base qualities are missing; no much larger clone stands one base away.

The immunoSEQ Assay, a bias-controlled multiplex PCR, was used to amplify TCRbeta CDR3 regions from genomic DNA. The study's processing was this. The number of nucleated cells in each sample was estimated from the amplification of reference gene primers within the assay. To quantify the absolute abundance of each unique TCRbeta CDR3 rearrangement, sequence reads were collapsed and filtered. For each sample, productive Simpson clonality was calculated by taking the square root of Simpson's diversity index across productive rearrangements. Not all clones reach the TCRdb copy of this immuneACCESS table, which keeps in-frame sequences only. Checked studies attribute under half of the gap to unresolved V genes and leave the rest unexplained. V and J calls and clone size follow that table, whereas D and trimming were derived from the DNA. Within this sample are around 40,000 clones, with approximately 85% of them counted one time only. The ten largest account for more than 8% of the sample.

The receptor's source is a human donor in a cohort sampled during active COVID-19. The V gene is TRBV19 and the J gene is TRBJ1-3; a stretch of 7 junction bases matches TRBD1. The specimen was peripheral blood. The CDR3 region reads CASSIRTGVSGNTIYF. The bases read TGTGCCAGTAGTATCCGGACAGGCGTCTCTGGAAACACCATATATTTT.